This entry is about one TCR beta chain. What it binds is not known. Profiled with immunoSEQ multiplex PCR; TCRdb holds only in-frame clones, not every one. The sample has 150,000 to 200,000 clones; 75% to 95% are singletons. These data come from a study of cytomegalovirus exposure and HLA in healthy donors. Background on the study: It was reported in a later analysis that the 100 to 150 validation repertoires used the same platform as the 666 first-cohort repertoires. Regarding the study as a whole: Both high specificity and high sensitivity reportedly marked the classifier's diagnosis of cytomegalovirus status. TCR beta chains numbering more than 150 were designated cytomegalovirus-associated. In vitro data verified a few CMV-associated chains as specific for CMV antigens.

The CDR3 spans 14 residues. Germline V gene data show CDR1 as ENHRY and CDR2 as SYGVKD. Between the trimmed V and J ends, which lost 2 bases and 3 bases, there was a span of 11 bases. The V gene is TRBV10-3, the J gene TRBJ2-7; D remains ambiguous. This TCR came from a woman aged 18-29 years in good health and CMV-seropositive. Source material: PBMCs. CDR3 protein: CAISEAMPSYEQYF. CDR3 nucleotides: TGTGCCATCAGTGAGGCGATGCCGAGCTACGAGCAGTACTTC.